A selection of T cell receptor beta chains follows, all from one sample in a study of long-term antiretroviral therapy in people with HIV. The assay was immunoSEQ multiplex PCR, and TCRdb's table has in-frame clones only and misses some. Altogether just under 35,000 clones are present, more than 75% being singletons, with the ten largest covering roughly 5%. The source material was unsorted PBMCs, sampled just over 2.7 years before starting antiretroviral therapy. Source of these receptors: a woman aged 25-40 years with HIV. Each CDR3 is given with its conserved first and last residue. A D gene is named only where the DNA matches it firmly.

V: TRBV5-4; J: TRBJ1-1; D: -; DNA: TGTGCCAGCAGCTTGTCAGGGATCAGGAACACTGAAGCTTTCTTT; CDR3: CASSLSGIRNTEAFF
V: TRBV1; J: TRBJ2-1; D: -; DNA: TGCACCAGCAGCAGTAGGGGGAATGAGCAGTTCTTC; CDR3: CTSSSRGNEQFF
V: TRBV5-1; J: TRBJ2-5; D: TRBD1; DNA: TGCGCCAGCAGCAACTCCGGACAGGGGCAAGAGACCCAGTACTTC; CDR3: CASSNSGQGQETQYF
V: TRBV2; J: TRBJ1-1; D: -; DNA: TGTGCCAGCAGTGAAAGGGGGAACACTGAAGCTTTCTTT; CDR3: CASSERGNTEAFF
V: TRBV7-2; J: TRBJ1-4; D: -; DNA: TGTGCCAGCAGCTCACCCGGGACACCTAATGAAAAACTGTTTTTT; CDR3: CASSSPGTPNEKLFF
V: TRBV29-1; J: TRBJ1-5; D: TRBD1; DNA: TGCAGCGTTGGCGGGACAGGGGCTAATCAGCCCCAGCATTTT; CDR3: CSVGGTGANQPQHF
V: TRBV5-8; J: TRBJ2-5; D: -; DNA: TGTGCCAGCATTACCCAGAGGGAAGAGACCCAGTACTTC; CDR3: CASITQREETQYF
V: TRBV6-5; J: TRBJ2-4; D: -; DNA: TGTGCCAGCATGAGTGCGGGACTAGCCAAAAACATTCAGTACTTC; CDR3: CASMSAGLAKNIQYF
V: TRBV30; J: TRBJ2-1; D: TRBD1; DNA: TGTGCCTGGAGTGAAATTATGACAGGGAATGAGCAGTTCTTC; CDR3: CAWSEIMTGNEQFF
V: TRBV5-1; J: TRBJ1-5; D: -; DNA: TGCGCCAGCAGCTTGCGGGGGAATCAGCCCCAGCATTTT; CDR3: CASSLRGNQPQHF
V: TRBV6-6; J: TRBJ1-6; D: TRBD1; DNA: TGTGCCAGCAGTACCGGGACAGGGACCGTCAATTCACCCCTCCACTTT; CDR3: CASSTGTGTVNSPLHF
V: TRBV18; J: TRBJ2-5; D: -; DNA: TGTGCCAGCTCACCAAAACTACAAGAGACCCAGTACTTC; CDR3: CASSPKLQETQYF